Below, 27 T cell receptor beta chains from the same sample are listed, as sequenced in a study of blood T cell repertoires in COVID-19 (dated by TCRdb to the early 2020s). Preparation of the library involved the immunoSEQ multiplex PCR assay. The immuneACCESS repertoire file appears here via TCRdb, limited to in-frame rearrangements. These files lack a portion of the clones; in checked studies, under half of the deficit traces to unresolved V genes, and the cause of the others is not known. Within this sample are about 160,000 clones, with approximately 84% of them counted one time only. 6% to 9% of the sample comes from the top ten. Sequenced input: peripheral blood. These receptors were taken from a man aged 40-50 years who had recovered from COVID-19.

V usage is TRBV5-1 and J usage is TRBJ1-2; 7 nucleotides agree with TRBD1. The CDR3 is 15 residues long. V shed 5 bases, J shed 0 bases, and the junction held 7 bases outside the gene matches. CDR1 is SGHRS, CDR2 YFSETQ, per germline. CDR3: CASSSGQFSNYGYTF. CDR3 sequence (DNA): TGCGCCAGCAGTTCGGGACAGTTCTCTAACTATGGCTACACCTTC.

The chain recombines TRBV6-5 with TRBJ2-7; 7 bases align to TRBD1. Looked up from germline, CDR1 is MNHEY and CDR2 is SVGAGI. This CDR3 contains 15 residues. V lost 6 bases to trimming and J lost 6 bases; unmatched junction nucleotides: 14. Here the CDR3 DNA reads TGTGCCAGCAGGTTTCGGGACAGTTCTATAGTCGAGCAGTACTTC. It is translated as CASRFRDSSIVEQYF.

J is TRBJ1-5 and V is TRBV2, with D perhaps matching TRBD1 (6 bases). The CDR3 consists of 16 residues. Looked up from germline, CDR1 is SNHLY and CDR2 is FYNNEI. Trimming cost V 7 bases and J 0 bases, with 16 bases left between them. CDR3 nucleotides: TGTGCCAGCACCAGCCTAGGGACAACTAGCAATCAGCCCCAGCATTTT. Amino acids: CASTSLGTTSNQPQHF.

This chain's CDR3 is CASRDTGRTEAFF. The CDR3 coding sequence is TGTGCCAGCAGGGATACAGGGAGAACTGAAGCTTTCTTT. V gene TRBV2 combines with J gene TRBJ1-1; D perhaps matches TRBD1 (6 bases). V was shortened by 6 bases and J by 5 bases, with 13 bases between the two germline ends. The CDR3 runs 13 residues. Germline V CDR1 and CDR2: SNHLY, FYNNEI.

CDR3 DNA sequence: TGTGCCAGGCGGCGGGAGGGCTTACCCGGGGAGCTGTTTTTT. Translating it yields CARRREGLPGELFF. The gene calls are TRBV21-1 and TRBJ2-2; the table names TRBD2, a call not compared with the DNA. TRBV21-1 is listed as a pseudogene. This CDR3 spans 14 amino acids.

This clone was counted only a few times. The rearrangement joins TRBV5-4 to TRBJ1-6; no reliable D call. CDR3 length equals 12 residues. Trimming left V 6 bases short and J 8 bases short, with 9 bases between. Per the germline V gene, CDR1 is SGHNT and CDR2 is YYREEE (reference sequence). The CDR3 DNA follows: TGTGCCAGCAACAAGAAAGATTCACCCCTCCACTTT. It codes for CASNKKDSPLHF.

This chain connects TRBV11-3 to TRBJ2-1; 11 bases agree with TRBD2. Germline V gene data show CDR1 as SGHNT and CDR2 as YENEEA. V trimming: 5 bases; J trimming: 9 bases; junction bases outside the gene matches: 9. This CDR3 region has 15 residues. CDR3 DNA: TGTGCCAGCAGCGCGACTAGCGGGAAGTTAAGTGAGCAGTTCTTC. Translating it yields CASSATSGKLSEQFF. Complete variable domain (other parts from reference TRBV11-3 and TRBJ2-1): EAGVVQSPRYKIIEKKQPVAFWCNPISGHNTLYWYLQNLGQGPELLIRYENEEAVDDSQLPKDRFSAERLKGVDSTLKIQPAELGDSAVYLCASSATSGKLSEQFFGPGTRLTVL.

V and J are TRBV30 and TRBJ2-5; TRBD1 matches 9 bases. Looked up from germline, CDR1 is GTSNPN and CDR2 is SVGIG (reference sequence). This CDR3 is built from 15 residues. V was clipped by 5 bases and J by 5 bases; unmatched bases: 12. The CDR3 loop reads CAWFPGTGYEETQYF. The CDR3 nucleotides are TGTGCCTGGTTCCCTGGGACAGGGTACGAGGAGACCCAGTACTTC.

The chain recombines TRBV4-3 with TRBJ2-5; D is possibly TRBD2 (7 bases). Germline V gene lookup returns CDR1 LGHNA and CDR2 YSLEER. The CDR3 loop spans 17 amino acids. V was cut by 0 bases and J by 4 bases, with 18 bases left in between. The CDR3 DNA is TGCGCCAGCAGCCAAGATTTAAGGGGGGGGCTAGGAGAGACCCAGTACTTC. Its translation is CASSQDLRGGLGETQYF.

The rearrangement uses TRBV10-3 and TRBJ2-7, with 7 bases matching TRBD2. The CDR3 has 15 residues. The germline V gene has CDR1 ENHRY and CDR2 SYGVKD. V dropped 9 bases and J dropped 2; count of bases not matched to a gene: 13. CDR3 loop: CAIRGDLWEAYEQYF. The CDR3 DNA reads as TGTGCCATTCGGGGGGACCTGTGGGAGGCCTACGAGCAGTACTTC.

The chain recombines TRBV5-1 with TRBJ2-1; 11 bases agree with TRBD2. V shed 0 bases, J shed 6 bases, and the junction held 5 bases outside the gene matches. Germline loops: CDR1 SGHRS, CDR2 YFSETQ. There are 16 residues in the CDR3. The CDR3 protein is CASSLGGLAGSNEQFF. The CDR3 DNA reads as TGCGCCAGCAGCTTGGGCGGACTAGCGGGTTCCAATGAGCAGTTCTTC. The whole variable domain, filled in from reference TRBV5-1 and TRBJ2-1, reads KAGVTQTPRYLIKTRGQQVTLSCSPISGHRSVSWYQQTPGQGLQFLFEYFSETQRNKGNFPGRFSGRQFSNSRSEMNVSTLELGDSALYLCASSLGGLAGSNEQFFGPGTRLTVL.

The chain links TRBV3-1 (or the pseudogene TRBV3-2) to TRBJ1-4; TRBD1 matches 7 bases. The CDR3 is 16 residues long. Germline CDR1 and CDR2: LGHDT and YNNKEL (reference sequence). V lost 0 bases and J lost 11; bases outside the gene matches: 12. The CDR3 DNA sequence: TGTGCCAGCAGCCAAGATCTGGTACGCGACAGGGCGAAACTGTTTTTT. It is translated as CASSQDLVRDRAKLFF.

There are a few counts of this clone. The chain links TRBV6-5 to TRBJ2-7; D might be TRBD1 (6 bases). Germline V CDR1 and CDR2: MNHEY, SVGAGI. Trimming left V 6 bases short and J 3 bases short, with 15 bases between. The CDR3 length is 14 residues. CDR3 loop: CASRGGSRIYEQYF. DNA of the CDR3: TGTGCCAGCAGAGGGGGTTCTCGGATCTACGAGCAGTACTTC.

The chain employs TRBV15 and TRBJ1-5, with TRBD1 matching 8 bases. V lost 5 bases to trimming and J lost 7 bases; unmatched junction nucleotides: 7. Germline lookup yields CDR1 LNHNV and CDR2 YYDKDF (reference sequence). This CDR3 contains 14 residues. The CDR3 here is CATSVYRGIQPQHF. The CDR3 nucleotides are TGTGCCACCAGCGTATACAGGGGGATCCAGCCCCAGCATTTT.

The V and J genes are TRBV5-4 and TRBJ2-7, with TRBD1 matching 11 bases. The CDR3 is made up of 14 amino acids. From germline, CDR1 is SGHNT and CDR2 YYREEE (reference sequence). Trimming took 4 bases from V and 6 from J; bases not matched to a gene: 6. CDR3 sequence (DNA): TGTGCCAGCAGCGCGGGGACAGGGGGGGTCGAGCAGTACTTC. It yields the protein CASSAGTGGVEQYF.

CDR3 sequence (DNA): TGTGCCATCAGCGGAGCGGATAGCTCCTACGAGCAGTACTTC. As protein: CAISGADSSYEQYF. This sequence joins TRBV10-3 and TRBJ2-7, with D perhaps matching TRBD2 (5 bases). The CDR3 covers 14 residues. Germline V lookup: CDR1 ENHRY, CDR2 SYGVKD. V lost 6 bases, J lost 0 bases, and 12 bases lay in between.

The chain uses TRBV11-2 and TRBJ1-2, with TRBD1 matching over 11 bases. Germline-derived CDR1 and CDR2 are SGHAT and FQNNGV. The CDR3 spans 13 residues. Trimming at V came to 5 bases and at J to 8 bases, leaving 4 bases not matched to a gene. The CDR3 DNA is TGTGCCAGCAGCCCGGACAGGGGGCGCGGCTACACCTTC. Translating gives CASSPDRGRGYTF.

The rearrangement links TRBV18 to TRBJ1-5, with D perhaps TRBD1 (5 bases). The CDR3 loop spans 13 amino acids. Germline CDR1 reads KGHSH; CDR2 reads LQKENI. Trimming stripped 3 bases from V and 5 bases from J, with 8 bases between. The chain's CDR3 is CASSPREDQPQHF. In nucleotides, the CDR3 is TGTGCCAGCTCACCCAGGGAAGATCAGCCCCAGCATTTT.

In this sample, this clone turned up once. The J gene is TRBJ1-1, the V gene TRBV10-3; 10 positions match TRBD1. This CDR3 contains 13 residues. Germline V gene sequence: CDR1 ENHRY, CDR2 SYGVKD. V shed 6 bases and J 4 bases; nucleotides not matched to a gene: 2. The DNA for the CDR3 is TGTGCCATCAGGGGGGACAGGGGCACTGAAGCTTTCTTT. Its translation is CAIRGDRGTEAFF.

The chain is built from TRBV6-5 and TRBJ2-7, with 7 bases identical to TRBD2. Germline CDR1 reads MNHEY; CDR2 reads SVGAGI. This CDR3 region has 14 residues. The V gene end was trimmed by 10 bases and the J gene end by 2 bases; junction bases not matched to a gene: 11. The CDR3, as DNA: TGTGCCACCCACCTTGAAGGGAGGGCCTACGAGCAGTACTTC. This sequence encodes CATHLEGRAYEQYF.

This clone was counted only a few times. This rearrangement joins TRBV29-1 to TRBJ2-3; tentative D call: TRBD1 (6 bases). V dropped 4 bases and J dropped 5 bases, with 13 bases sitting between them. The CDR3 is 13 residues long. CDR1 SQVTM and CDR2 ANQGSEA come from the germline V gene. The CDR3 DNA is TGCAGCGTTGGGGACAAGCAACGAGATACGCAGTATTTT. As protein: CSVGDKQRDTQYF.

The chain recombines TRBV4-1 with TRBJ2-3; D perhaps matches TRBD2 (5 bases). The V end lost 1 base, the J end lost 6 bases, and 8 bases lay between the germline ends. CDR1 MGHRA and CDR2 YSYEKL come from the germline V gene. CDR3 length equals 13 residues. CDR3: CASSQAQRDTQYF. The CDR3 DNA sequence: TGCGCCAGCAGCCAAGCCCAGCGGGATACGCAGTATTTT.

The chain couples TRBV10-3 to TRBJ2-3; TRBD1 agrees at 7 bases. The length of the CDR3 is 13 residues. Trimming removed 6 bases from V and 4 bases from J; junction bases left unmatched: 4. Germline CDR1 and CDR2: ENHRY and SYGVKD. The CDR3 reads CAIRGDSPDTQYF. The CDR3 bases are TGTGCCATCAGGGGGGACAGTCCAGATACGCAGTATTTT.

J is TRBJ2-3 and V is TRBV9, with 8 bases lining up with TRBD1. Germline CDR1 SGDLS, CDR2 YYNGEE. The CDR3 runs to 15 residues. Losses at the gene ends were 1 base for V and 4 bases for J; bases not matched to a gene: 5. CDR3: CASSVLTGVPDTQYF. CDR3 nucleotide sequence: TGTGCCAGCAGCGTATTGACAGGGGTGCCAGATACGCAGTATTTT.

The chain has TRBV2 and TRBJ2-7; D is uncertain. The CDR3 consists of 11 residues. CDR1 is SNHLY and CDR2 is FYNNEI in the germline V gene. V was pared by 5 bases and J by 4 bases, with 6 bases between. Written as DNA, the CDR3 is TGTGCCAGCAGTCTCCTATACGAGCAGTACTTC. This gives the protein CASSLLYEQYF.

The CDR3 loop is CASSLQGISYEQYF. The CDR3 region has the DNA TGTGCCAGCAGTCTTCAGGGGATCTCCTACGAGCAGTACTTC. The chain employs TRBV6-2 or TRBV6-3 and TRBJ2-7; D may be TRBD1 (6 bases). Germline lookup yields CDR1 MNHEY and CDR2 SVGEGT. The CDR3 totals 14 residues. V was shortened by 5 bases and J by 0 bases, with 11 bases between the two germline ends.

The rearrangement links TRBV4-1 to TRBJ2-1, with a weak D call TRBD1 (6 bases). The V gene lost 1 base and the J gene lost 3 bases, with 13 bases spanning the gap. The CDR3 has 16 amino acids. Germline-derived CDR1 and CDR2 are MGHRA and YSYEKL. The CDR3: CASSQVTGSHYNEQFF. The DNA of the CDR3 is TGCGCCAGCAGCCAAGTCACAGGGTCTCACTACAATGAGCAGTTCTTC.